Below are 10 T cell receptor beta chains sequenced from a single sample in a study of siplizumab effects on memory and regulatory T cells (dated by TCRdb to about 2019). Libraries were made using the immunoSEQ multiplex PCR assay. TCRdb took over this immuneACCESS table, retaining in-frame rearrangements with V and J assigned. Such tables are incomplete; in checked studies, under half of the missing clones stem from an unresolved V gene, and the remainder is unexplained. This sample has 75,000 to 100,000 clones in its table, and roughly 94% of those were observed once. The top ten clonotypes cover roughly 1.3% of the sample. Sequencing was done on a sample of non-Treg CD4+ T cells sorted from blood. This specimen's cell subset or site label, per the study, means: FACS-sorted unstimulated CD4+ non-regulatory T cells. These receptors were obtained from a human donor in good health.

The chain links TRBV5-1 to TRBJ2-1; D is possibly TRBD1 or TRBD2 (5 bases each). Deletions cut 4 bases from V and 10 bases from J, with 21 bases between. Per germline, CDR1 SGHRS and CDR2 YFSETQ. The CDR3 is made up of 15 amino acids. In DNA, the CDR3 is TGCGCCAGCAGCCCTACCCTCGGGACCCAGAGGGAGCAGTTCTTC. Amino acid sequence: CASSPTLGTQREQFF.

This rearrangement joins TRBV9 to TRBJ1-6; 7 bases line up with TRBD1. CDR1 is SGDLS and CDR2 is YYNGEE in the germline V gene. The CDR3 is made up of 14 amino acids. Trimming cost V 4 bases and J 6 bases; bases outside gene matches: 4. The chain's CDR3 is CASSRDRVNSPLHF. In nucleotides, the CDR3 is TGTGCCAGCAGCCGAGACAGGGTTAATTCACCCCTCCACTTT.

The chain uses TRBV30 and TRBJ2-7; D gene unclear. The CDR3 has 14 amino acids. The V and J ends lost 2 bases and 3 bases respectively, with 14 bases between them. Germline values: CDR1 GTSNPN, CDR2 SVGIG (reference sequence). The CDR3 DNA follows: TGTGCCTGGAGTCGAAGCGAGCCGGGCTACGAGCAGTACTTC. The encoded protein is CAWSRSEPGYEQYF.

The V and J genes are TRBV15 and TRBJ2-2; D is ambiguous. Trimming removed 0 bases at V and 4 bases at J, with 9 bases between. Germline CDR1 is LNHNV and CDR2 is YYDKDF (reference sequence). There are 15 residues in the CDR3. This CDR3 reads CATSRERRITGELFF. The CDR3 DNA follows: TGTGCCACCAGCAGAGAACGGCGAATCACCGGGGAGCTGTTTTTT.

CDR3 protein: CATRQAKNIQYF. CDR3 in DNA: TGTGCCACAAGACAGGCCAAAAACATTCAGTACTTC. The chain couples TRBV30 to TRBJ2-4; maybe TRBD1 (5 bases). Trimming pared 8 bases from V and 1 base from J, leaving 9 bases between. Germline CDR1 and CDR2: GTSNPN and SVGIG (reference sequence). The CDR3 sequence is 12 residues long.

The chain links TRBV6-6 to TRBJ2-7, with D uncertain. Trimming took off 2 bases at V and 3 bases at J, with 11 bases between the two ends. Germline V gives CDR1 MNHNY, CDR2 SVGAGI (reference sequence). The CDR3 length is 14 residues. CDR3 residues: CASSYVSGYYEQYF. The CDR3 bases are TGTGCCAGCAGTTACGTCAGTGGCTACTACGAGCAGTACTTC.

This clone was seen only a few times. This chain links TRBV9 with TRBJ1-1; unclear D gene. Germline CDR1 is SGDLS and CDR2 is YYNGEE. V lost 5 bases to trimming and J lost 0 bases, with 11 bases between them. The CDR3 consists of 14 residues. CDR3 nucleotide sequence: TGTGCCAGCAGTTTGGACCCAATGAACACTGAAGCTTTCTTT. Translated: CASSLDPMNTEAFF.

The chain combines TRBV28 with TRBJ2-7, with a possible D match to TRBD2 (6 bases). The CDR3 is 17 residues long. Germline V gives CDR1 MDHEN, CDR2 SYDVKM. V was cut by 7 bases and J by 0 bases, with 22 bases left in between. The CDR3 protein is CASTPPKGRTVSYEQYF. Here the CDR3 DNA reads TGTGCCAGCACTCCGCCGAAGGGGAGGACGGTCTCCTACGAGCAGTACTTC. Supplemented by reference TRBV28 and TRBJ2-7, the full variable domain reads DVKVTQSSRYLVKRTGEKVFLECVQDMDHENMFWYRQDPGLGLRLIYFSYDVKMKEKGDIPEGYSVSREKKERFSLILESASTNQTSMYLCASTPPKGRTVSYEQYFGPGTRLTVT.

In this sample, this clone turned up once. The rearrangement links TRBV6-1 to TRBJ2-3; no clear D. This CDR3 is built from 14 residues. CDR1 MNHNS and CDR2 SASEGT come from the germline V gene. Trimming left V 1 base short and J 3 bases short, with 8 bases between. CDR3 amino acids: CASSEVPITDTQYF. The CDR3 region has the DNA TGTGCCAGCAGTGAAGTTCCTATAACAGATACGCAGTATTTT.

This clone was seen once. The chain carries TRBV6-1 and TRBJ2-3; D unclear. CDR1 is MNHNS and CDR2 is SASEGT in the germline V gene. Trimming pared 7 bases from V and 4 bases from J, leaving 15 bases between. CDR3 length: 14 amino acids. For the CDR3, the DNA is TGTGCCAGCACCGGACGGCGGAGTCCAGATACGCAGTATTTT. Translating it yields CASTGRRSPDTQYF.